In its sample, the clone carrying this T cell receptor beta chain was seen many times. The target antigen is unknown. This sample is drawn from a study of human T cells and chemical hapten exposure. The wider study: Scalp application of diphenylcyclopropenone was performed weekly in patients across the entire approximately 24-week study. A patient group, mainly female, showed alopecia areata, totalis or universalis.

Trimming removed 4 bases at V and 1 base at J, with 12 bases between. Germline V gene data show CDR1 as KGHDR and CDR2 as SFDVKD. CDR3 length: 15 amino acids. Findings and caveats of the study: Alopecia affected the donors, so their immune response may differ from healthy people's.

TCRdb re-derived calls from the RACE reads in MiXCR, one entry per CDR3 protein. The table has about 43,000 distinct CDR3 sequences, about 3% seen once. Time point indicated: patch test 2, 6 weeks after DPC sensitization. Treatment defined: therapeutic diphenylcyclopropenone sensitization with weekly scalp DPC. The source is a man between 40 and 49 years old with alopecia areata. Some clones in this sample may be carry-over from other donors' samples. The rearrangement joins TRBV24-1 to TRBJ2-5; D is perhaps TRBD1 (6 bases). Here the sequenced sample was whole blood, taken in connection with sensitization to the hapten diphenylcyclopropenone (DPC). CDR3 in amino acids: CATSEPDSFQETQYF. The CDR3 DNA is TGTGCCACCAGTGAACCGGACAGTTTCCAAGAGACCCAGTACTTC.